Shown below are 16 T cell receptor beta chains from a single sample sequenced in a study of T cell responses to AZD1222 COVID-19 vaccine. Produced via immunoSEQ multiplex PCR; TCRdb's table is partial and in-frame only. The data contain approximately 100,000 clones, about nine tenths of them singletons. The sample here was peripheral blood, taken on day 0 of AZD1222 vaccination. The receptors derive from an adult in good health.

The rearrangement uses TRBV5-1 and TRBJ1-6; 7 bases map to TRBD1. CDR1 and CDR2 from the germline V gene are SGHRS and YFSETQ. The length of the CDR3 is 14 residues. After removal of 0 bases from V and 9 bases from J, the junction contained 3 bases not matched to a gene. This CDR3 is CASSLGQGVSPLHF. In nucleotides, the CDR3 is TGCGCCAGCAGCTTGGGACAGGGTGTTTCACCCCTCCACTTT.

The chain carries TRBV15 and TRBJ2-7; the match to TRBD1 covers 7 bases. This CDR3 region has 13 residues. J was trimmed by 4 bases and V by 6 bases; bases with no gene match: 6. CDR1 is LNHNV and CDR2 is YYDKDF in the germline V gene (reference sequence). CDR3 DNA sequence: TGTGCCACCAGTCGTGACAGGGTGTACGAGCAGTACTTC. Amino acid sequence: CATSRDRVYEQYF. The full variable domain, with the rest looked up from reference TRBV15 and TRBJ2-7, is DAMVIQNPRYQVTQFGKPVTLSCSQTLNHNVMYWYQQKSSQAPKLLFHYYDKDFNNEADTPDNFQSRRPNTSFCFLDIRSPGLGDTAMYLCATSRDRVYEQYFGPGTRLTVT.

The chain joins TRBV30 to TRBJ2-7; 12 bases are shared with TRBD2. From germline, CDR1 is GTSNPN and CDR2 SVGIG (reference sequence). The length of the CDR3 is 12 residues. J gave up 12 bases and V 7 bases, and 10 bases lay outside the gene matches. CDR3 amino acids: CAFGTSGFDSYF. As DNA, the CDR3 is TGTGCCTTTGGGACTAGCGGGTTCGATTCGTACTTC.

The rearrangement uses TRBV3-1 (or the pseudogene TRBV3-2) and TRBJ2-7; TRBD2 matches at 7 bases. The CDR3 covers 14 residues. Trimming removed 3 bases from V and 7 bases from J; junction bases left unmatched: 9. Germline V gene lookup returns CDR1 LGHDT and CDR2 YNNKEL (reference sequence). CDR3 DNA: TGTGCCAGCAGCCACTGGGAGGGCCGAGGTGAGCAGTACTTC. The encoded protein is CASSHWEGRGEQYF.

The V and J genes are TRBV27 and TRBJ2-2, with D unclear. V gave up 6 bases and J gave up 4 bases, with 6 bases separating them. The CDR3 extends over 12 amino acids. Germline CDR1 MNHEY, CDR2 SMNVEV (reference sequence). CDR3 in DNA: TGTGCCAGCAGGGCAAGCACCGGGGAGCTGTTTTTT. It codes for CASRASTGELFF.

The CDR3 coding sequence is TGTGCCACCAGCAGAGATCTAGCGGGGGGGCCGGGCACCGGGGAGCTGTTTTTT. It yields the protein CATSRDLAGGPGTGELFF. The rearrangement uses TRBV15 and TRBJ2-2, with TRBD2 matching over 12 bases. There are 18 residues in the CDR3. Germline CDR1 is LNHNV and CDR2 is YYDKDF (reference sequence). V was pared by 0 bases and J by 4 bases, with 6 bases of the junction left unmatched.

The chain links TRBV7-9 to TRBJ1-2, with D unresolved. V lost 0 bases and J lost 4, with 9 bases in between. Per the germline V gene, CDR1 is SEHNR and CDR2 is FQNEAQ (reference sequence). CDR3 length: 14 residues. In DNA, the CDR3 is TGTGCCAGCAGCTTAGCCGGTCCAGGCTATGGCTACACCTTC. Encoded protein: CASSLAGPGYGYTF.

This chain links TRBV4-1 with TRBJ2-7; D may be TRBD1 (6 bases). The CDR3 runs to 18 residues. CDR1 MGHRA and CDR2 YSYEKL come from the germline V gene. Trimming removed 1 base from V and 2 bases from J, with 21 bases in between. The CDR3: CASSQGNTGSSRPYEQYF. In nucleotides, the CDR3 is TGCGCCAGCAGCCAAGGGAACACAGGGTCCTCCCGGCCCTACGAGCAGTACTTC.

The count of this clone is one. The chain uses TRBV7-7 and TRBJ2-1, with D possibly matching TRBD2 (5 bases). The CDR3 covers 17 residues. Trimming pared 5 bases from V and 0 bases from J, leaving 17 bases between. Looked up from germline, CDR1 is SSHAT and CDR2 is FNYEAQ (reference sequence). The CDR3 protein is CASSLLPGLTSYNEQFF. In DNA, the CDR3 is TGTGCCAGCAGCCTACTCCCCGGACTGACCTCCTACAATGAGCAGTTCTTC.

The CDR3 region is CASSQGGETEAFF. The CDR3 coding sequence is TGCGCCAGCAGCCAAGGCGGGGAGACTGAAGCTTTCTTT. V gene TRBV4-1 combines with J gene TRBJ1-1, with D unclear. The germline CDR1 and CDR2 sequences are MGHRA and YSYEKL. Trimming removed 1 base from V and 5 bases from J, with 8 bases in between. This CDR3 has 13 amino acids.

This chain joins TRBV7-2 and TRBJ2-7, with D maybe TRBD2 (6 bases). V shed 5 bases and J shed 0 bases, with 11 bases lying between them. Germline V gives CDR1 SGHTA, CDR2 FQGNSA. The CDR3 spans 14 residues. CDR3 in amino acids: CASSGGLSSYEQYF. The CDR3 nucleotides are TGTGCCAGCAGCGGAGGACTATCCTCCTACGAGCAGTACTTC.

The rearrangement joins TRBV5-5 to TRBJ2-3; 7 bases are a match to TRBD1. The CDR3 has 16 residues. The J segment lost 5 bases and the V segment lost 4 bases, leaving 13 bases of the junction unmatched. Germline values: CDR1 SGHKS, CDR2 YYEKEE (reference sequence). CDR3 coding DNA: TGTGCCAGCAGCCCAAGACAGGGCACCGCGGGAGATACGCAGTATTTT. Protein: CASSPRQGTAGDTQYF.

The chain recombines TRBV21-1 with TRBJ2-3. TRBV21-1 is a pseudogene segment. The CDR3 covers 15 residues. The CDR3 protein is CASSKGWVVPDTQYF. The CDR3, as DNA: TGTGCCAGCAGCAAAGGTTGGGTGGTCCCAGATACGCAGTATTTT.

V and J are TRBV5-4 and TRBJ1-4, with 10 bases that match TRBD1. CDR3 length: 16 amino acids. Trimming at V came to 4 bases and at J to 4 bases, leaving 7 bases not matched to a gene. Germline V gene lookup returns CDR1 SGHNT and CDR2 YYREEE (reference sequence). The CDR3, as DNA: TGTGCCAGCAGCAAGGACAGGGGGTTACTTAATGAAAAACTGTTTTTT. Its translation is CASSKDRGLLNEKLFF.

This rearrangement joins TRBV5-1 to TRBJ2-5, with a weak D call TRBD2 (6 bases). V gave up 5 bases and J gave up 4 bases, with 9 bases separating them. Germline V gene data show CDR1 as SGHRS and CDR2 as YFSETQ. This CDR3 contains 12 residues. The chain's CDR3 is CASRGGRETQYF. In nucleotides, the CDR3 is TGCGCCAGCAGGGGGGGACGAGAGACCCAGTACTTC.

The chain recombines TRBV6-2 or TRBV6-3 with TRBJ1-6, with 9 nucleotides matching TRBD1. This CDR3 region has 16 residues. Looked up from germline, CDR1 is MNHEY and CDR2 is SVGEGT. The V gene end was trimmed by 5 bases and the J gene end by 7 bases; junction bases not matched to a gene: 9. The chain's CDR3 is CASSQTDRGGNSPLHF. In DNA, the CDR3 is TGTGCCAGCAGTCAAACGGACAGGGGAGGAAATTCACCCCTCCACTTT.